This TCR beta chain was found in a study of cytomegalovirus exposure and HLA in healthy donors. General observations from the study: According to a later analysis, donors in an Asian-associated ancestry cluster reportedly had fewer N-insertions than the approximately 730-donor mean. A missense DCLRE1C variant was associated with V- and J-gene trimming of TCR beta chains in a later analysis, and an independent cohort replicated the association.

Per the germline V gene, CDR1 is MDHEN and CDR2 is SYDVKM. This CDR3 contains 13 residues. V was clipped by 6 bases and J by 8 bases, with 16 bases between them. Primers for the PCR totalled 60 Vbeta and 13 Jbeta. Original methodology: A later analysis counted 70 million to 85 million unique TCR beta chains, some 12 million shared. TCRdb's copy holds only in-frame clones and misses some; the assay was immunoSEQ multiplex PCR. The V and J calls and clone size were taken over from that table, and D and trimming were inferred from the DNA. The sample table sets out around 130,000 clones. Of note for this clone: Its target is unknown.

The chain employs TRBV28 and TRBJ1-2; weak D call: TRBD1 (6 bases). The sequencing input was PBMCs. The clonotype originates from a woman between 40 and 55 years old in good health and CMV-seronegative. CDR3 in DNA: TGTGCCAGCAGGGGGACACCCTCGGGAGGCTACACCTTC. Amino acids: CASRGTPSGGYTF.